These T cell receptor beta chains were read from a single sample in a study of cytomegalovirus exposure and HLA in healthy donors. Assay: immunoSEQ multiplex PCR; the TCRdb copy retains only in-frame clones and omits some. The sample holds 160,000 or so clones, around 69% seen once. Material: PBMCs. The source of these receptors is a man aged 60 to 75 in good health and CMV-seronegative. Both conserved end residues are part of each CDR3. A D gene is named only where the DNA matches it firmly. Part of the rows lack a size; the others show once, few, many or a class for expanded clones.

CDR3 length: 12
J gene: TRBJ2-5
V gene: TRBV30
D gene: -
clone size: -
CDR3 protein: CAWGRVTETQYF
CDR3 DNA: TGTGCCTGGGGCAGGGTAACAGAGACCCAGTACTTC

CDR3 length: 15
J gene: TRBJ2-1
V gene: TRBV28
D gene: TRBD2
clone size: -
CDR3 protein: CASTQGLAGLNEQFF
CDR3 DNA: TGTGCCAGCACCCAGGGACTAGCGGGACTCAATGAGCAGTTCTTC

CDR3 length: 14
J gene: TRBJ2-2
V gene: TRBV30
D gene: TRBD1
clone size: -
CDR3 protein: CASHRGRGSGELFF
CDR3 DNA: TGTGCCTCCCACAGGGGGCGGGGATCCGGGGAGCTGTTTTTT

CDR3 length: 12
J gene: TRBJ2-3
V gene: TRBV27
D gene: -
clone size: -
CDR3 protein: CASSFPEDTQYF
CDR3 DNA: TGTGCCAGCAGCTTCCCGGAGGATACGCAGTATTTT

CDR3 length: 15
J gene: TRBJ2-1
V gene: TRBV5-6
D gene: -
clone size: -
CDR3 protein: CASSRRLGLGSEQFF
CDR3 DNA: TGTGCCAGCAGCCGACGACTGGGGCTCGGAAGTGAGCAGTTCTTC

CDR3 length: 14
J gene: TRBJ1-2
V gene: TRBV5-1
D gene: -
clone size: once
CDR3 protein: CASSLRVASRGYTF
CDR3 DNA: TGCGCCAGCAGCTTGCGAGTGGCTAGTAGGGGCTACACCTTC

CDR3 length: 13
J gene: TRBJ2-2
V gene: TRBV11-3
D gene: -
clone size: few
CDR3 protein: CASSLARDGELFF
CDR3 DNA: TGTGCCAGCAGCTTAGCCCGGGACGGGGAGCTGTTTTTT

CDR3 length: 13
J gene: TRBJ1-5
V gene: TRBV19
D gene: TRBD1
clone size: -
CDR3 protein: CASRGQVDQPQHF
CDR3 DNA: TGTGCCAGTAGGGGACAGGTAGATCAGCCCCAGCATTTT

CDR3 length: 11
J gene: TRBJ2-3
V gene: TRBV6-4
D gene: -
clone size: -
CDR3 protein: CASSSGWRQYF
CDR3 DNA: TGTGCCAGCAGTTCGGGGTGGAGGCAGTATTTT

CDR3 length: 15
J gene: TRBJ1-2
V gene: TRBV16
D gene: -
clone size: -
CDR3 protein: CASSQSKTGGDGYTF
CDR3 DNA: TGTGCCAGCAGCCAATCTAAGACGGGGGGCGATGGCTACACCTTC

CDR3 length: 14
J gene: TRBJ2-5
V gene: TRBV2
D gene: TRBD1
clone size: -
CDR3 protein: CASSEQGAGETQYF
CDR3 DNA: TGTGCCAGCAGCGAACAGGGGGCGGGGGAGACCCAGTACTTC

CDR3 length: 17
J gene: TRBJ1-5
V gene: TRBV19
D gene: TRBD1
clone size: -
CDR3 protein: CASSANWTGVGNQPQHF
CDR3 DNA: TGTGCCAGTAGTGCGAATTGGACAGGGGTTGGCAATCAGCCCCAGCATTTT

CDR3 length: 16
J gene: TRBJ2-7
V gene: TRBV27
D gene: -
clone size: -
CDR3 protein: CASRLQSGHNSYEQYF
CDR3 DNA: TGTGCCAGCAGACTCCAATCGGGACATAACTCCTACGAGCAGTACTTC

CDR3 length: 14
J gene: TRBJ1-1
V gene: TRBV27
D gene: -
clone size: -
CDR3 protein: CASSLRGRGTEAFF
CDR3 DNA: TGTGCCAGCAGTTTAAGAGGGAGAGGCACTGAAGCTTTCTTT

CDR3 length: 14
J gene: TRBJ2-5
V gene: TRBV5-1
D gene: -
clone size: -
CDR3 protein: CASSLDEGRETQYF
CDR3 DNA: TGCGCCAGCAGCTTGGATGAGGGGAGGGAGACCCAGTACTTC

CDR3 length: 17
J gene: TRBJ2-7
V gene: TRBV27
D gene: TRBD1
clone size: -
CDR3 protein: CASSVNPGQVFSYEQYF
CDR3 DNA: TGTGCCAGCAGTGTTAACCCGGGACAGGTTTTCTCCTACGAGCAGTACTTC

CDR3 length: 15
J gene: TRBJ1-4
V gene: TRBV4-2
D gene: -
clone size: -
CDR3 protein: CASSQGGRAGEKLFF
CDR3 DNA: TGTGCCAGCAGCCAAGGCGGCAGGGCTGGTGAAAAACTGTTTTTT

CDR3 length: 14
J gene: TRBJ2-7
V gene: TRBV7-7
D gene: TRBD1
clone size: -
CDR3 protein: CASSPGTVPYEQYF
CDR3 DNA: TGTGCCAGCAGCCCCGGGACAGTGCCCTACGAGCAGTACTTC

CDR3 length: 16
J gene: TRBJ2-5
V gene: TRBV28
D gene: -
clone size: -
CDR3 protein: CASSLTLAGWEETQYF
CDR3 DNA: TGTGCCAGCAGTTTAACCCTAGCAGGATGGGAAGAGACCCAGTACTTC

CDR3 length: 13
J gene: TRBJ2-2
V gene: TRBV29-1
D gene: -
clone size: once
CDR3 protein: CSGGEPNTGELFF
CDR3 DNA: TGCAGCGGAGGTGAACCGAACACCGGGGAGCTGTTTTTT

CDR3 length: 15
J gene: TRBJ2-5
V gene: TRBV4-3
D gene: -
clone size: once
CDR3 protein: CASSQDPQGQETQYF
CDR3 DNA: TGCGCCAGCAGCCAAGATCCCCAGGGGCAAGAGACCCAGTACTTC

CDR3 length: 15
J gene: TRBJ2-5
V gene: TRBV29-1
D gene: TRBD1
clone size: few
CDR3 protein: CSVEEAGGEWETQYF
CDR3 DNA: TGCAGCGTTGAAGAAGCAGGGGGCGAATGGGAGACCCAGTACTTC

CDR3 length: 14
J gene: TRBJ2-7
V gene: TRBV7-9
D gene: -
clone size: -
CDR3 protein: CASSLVTGSDEQYF
CDR3 DNA: TGTGCCAGCAGCTTAGTTACAGGGAGTGACGAGCAGTACTTC

CDR3 length: 13
J gene: TRBJ2-1
V gene: TRBV11-3
D gene: -
clone size: -
CDR3 protein: CASSLARLGEQFF
CDR3 DNA: TGTGCCAGCAGCTTAGCTAGATTGGGTGAGCAGTTCTTC

CDR3 length: 14
J gene: TRBJ1-4
V gene: TRBV10-3
D gene: -
clone size: -
CDR3 protein: CAISGRGANEKLFF
CDR3 DNA: TGTGCCATCAGCGGTCGCGGGGCTAATGAAAAACTGTTTTTT

CDR3 length: 16
J gene: TRBJ2-5
V gene: TRBV15
D gene: TRBD2
clone size: -
CDR3 protein: CATSRDRASGQETQYF
CDR3 DNA: TGTGCCACCAGCAGAGATCGGGCTAGCGGTCAAGAGACCCAGTACTTC

CDR3 length: 16
J gene: TRBJ2-1
V gene: TRBV9
D gene: -
clone size: -
CDR3 protein: CASSVAGETLYNEQFF
CDR3 DNA: TGTGCCAGCAGCGTAGCGGGGGAAACCTTATACAATGAGCAGTTCTTC

CDR3 length: 15
J gene: TRBJ2-5
V gene: TRBV7-2
D gene: TRBD2
clone size: -
CDR3 protein: CASSFPTSGAETQYF
CDR3 DNA: TGTGCCAGCAGCTTCCCGACTAGCGGGGCAGAGACCCAGTACTTC

CDR3 length: 14
J gene: TRBJ1-2
V gene: TRBV5-6
D gene: -
clone size: -
CDR3 protein: CASQLDRLGYGYTF
CDR3 DNA: TGTGCCAGCCAGCTTGACAGGTTGGGCTATGGCTACACCTTC